The entry below gives a single TCR beta chain sequence along with its context. Its antigen is undetermined. Per the original data handling: ImmunoSEQ sequences covered only the junction and lacked quality scores; filtering therefore differed. Profiling relied on immunoSEQ multiplex PCR, and the TCRdb table lists in-frame clones only, not all of them. The V and J calls and clone size come from that table; D and trimming were worked out from the DNA. The sample comprises about 1,800,000 clones, approximately 94% of which are singletons, and more than 0.9% rests with the top ten. The data originate from a study of shared clonotypes between healthy human individuals. Study summary: A few men and a couple of women, aged 18 to 49, were donors. Notes on the study in general: Four donors shared 5% to 5.5% of their naive CD4 clonotypes. How much donors shared clonotypes was expected to be affected by sequencing depth.

Only CD45RO-negative cells positively selected for CCR7 counted as naive CD8 cells, so terminally differentiated effector memory CD45RA+ cells were excluded. This CDR3 is built from 15 residues. The sequence was obtained from a man between 18 and 35 years old in good health. J is TRBJ2-2 and V is TRBV21-1; the table's D call TRBD1 went unverified against the DNA. TRBV21-1 is a recognized pseudogene. Input material: naive CD8+ T cells sorted from blood. The chain's CDR3 is CASSKDSPNTGELFF. In DNA form, the CDR3 reads TGTGCCAGCAGCAAAGACAGCCCGAACACCGGGGAGCTGTTTTTT.